This T cell receptor (beta chain) was identified during a study of T cell repertoires in cytomegalovirus infection. At the level of the study: Public TCR beta signature analysis indicated the presence of both CMV infection and matching HLA type.

The study's findings and limits: Carriage of CMV together with the relevant HLA was identifiable through cumulative public TCR beta family frequency. Across the ex vivo response, the dominant clonotypes were HLA-C-restricted CMV-specific TCR beta clonotypes.

On this clonotype itself: The antigen is unknown.

Unmatched junction bases numbered 5, after V lost 6 bases and J lost 2 bases. This CDR3 spans 15 amino acids. From germline, CDR1 is SNHLY and CDR2 FYNNEI. TCRdb passed the reads through MiXCR, listing each CDR3 protein once. The data hold nearly 450,000 distinct CDR3 sequences, with approximately 31% observed a single time. The clonotype originates from a human donor in good health (CMV status not recorded). Some clones in this sample may be carry-over from other donors' samples. The specimen was PBMCs. The rearrangement links TRBV2 to TRBJ2-1; 9 bases align to TRBD2. The CDR3 DNA reads as TGTGCCAGCAGGAACCGCGGGGGGGCCTACAATGAGCAGTTCTTC. Translating it yields CASRNRGGAYNEQFF.